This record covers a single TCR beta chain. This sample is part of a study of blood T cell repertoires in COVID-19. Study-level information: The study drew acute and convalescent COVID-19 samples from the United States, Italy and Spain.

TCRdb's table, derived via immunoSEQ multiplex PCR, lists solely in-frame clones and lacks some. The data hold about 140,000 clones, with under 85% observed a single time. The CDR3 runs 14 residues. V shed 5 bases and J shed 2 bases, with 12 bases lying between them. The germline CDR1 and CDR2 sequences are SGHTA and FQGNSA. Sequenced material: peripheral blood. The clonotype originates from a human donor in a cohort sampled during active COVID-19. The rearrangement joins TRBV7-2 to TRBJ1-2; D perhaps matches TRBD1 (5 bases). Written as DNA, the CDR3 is TGTGCCAGCAGCCAAAGACAGAGAAACTATGGCTACACCTTC. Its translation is CASSQRQRNYGYTF.